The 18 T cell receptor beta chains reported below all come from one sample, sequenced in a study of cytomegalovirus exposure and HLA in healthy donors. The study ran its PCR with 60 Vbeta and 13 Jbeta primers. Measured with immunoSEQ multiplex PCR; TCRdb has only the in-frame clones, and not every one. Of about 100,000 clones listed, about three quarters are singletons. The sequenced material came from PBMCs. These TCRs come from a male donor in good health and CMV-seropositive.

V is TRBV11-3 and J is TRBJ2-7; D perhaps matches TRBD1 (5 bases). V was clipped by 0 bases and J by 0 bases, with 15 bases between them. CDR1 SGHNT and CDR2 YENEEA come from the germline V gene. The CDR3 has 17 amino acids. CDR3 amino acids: CASSLEWGRKSSYEQYF. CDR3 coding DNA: TGTGCCAGCAGCTTAGAATGGGGCAGAAAGAGCTCCTACGAGCAGTACTTC. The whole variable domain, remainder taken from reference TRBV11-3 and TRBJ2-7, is EAGVVQSPRYKIIEKKQPVAFWCNPISGHNTLYWYLQNLGQGPELLIRYENEEAVDDSQLPKDRFSAERLKGVDSTLKIQPAELGDSAVYLCASSLEWGRKSSYEQYFGPGTRLTVT.

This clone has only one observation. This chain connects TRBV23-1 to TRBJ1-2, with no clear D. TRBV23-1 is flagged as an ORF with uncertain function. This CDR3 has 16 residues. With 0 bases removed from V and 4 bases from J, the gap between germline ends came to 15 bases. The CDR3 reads CASSQSKTRLSYGYTF. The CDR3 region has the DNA TGCGCCAGCAGTCAATCGAAGACAAGATTAAGCTATGGCTACACCTTC.

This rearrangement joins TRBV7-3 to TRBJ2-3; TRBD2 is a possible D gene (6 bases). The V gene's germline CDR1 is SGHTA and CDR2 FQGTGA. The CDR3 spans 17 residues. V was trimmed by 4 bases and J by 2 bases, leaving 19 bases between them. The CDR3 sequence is CASSSPRDGGFTDTQYF. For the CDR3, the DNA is TGTGCCAGCAGCTCCCCGCGAGACGGGGGATTCACAGATACGCAGTATTTT.

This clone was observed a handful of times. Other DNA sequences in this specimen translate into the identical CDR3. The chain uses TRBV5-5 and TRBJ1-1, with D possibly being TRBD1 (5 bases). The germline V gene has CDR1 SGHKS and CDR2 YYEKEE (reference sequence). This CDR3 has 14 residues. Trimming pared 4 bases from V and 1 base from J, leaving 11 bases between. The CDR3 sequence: CASSRGAQNTEAFF. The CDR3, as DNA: TGTGCCAGCAGCAGGGGTGCGCAGAACACTGAAGCTTTCTTT.

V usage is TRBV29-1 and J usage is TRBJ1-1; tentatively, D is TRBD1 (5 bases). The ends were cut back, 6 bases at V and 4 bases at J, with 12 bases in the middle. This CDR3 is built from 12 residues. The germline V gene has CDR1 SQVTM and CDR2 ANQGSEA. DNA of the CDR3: TGCAGCGTCAGCCGGGGGGGCACTGAAGCTTTCTTT. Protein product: CSVSRGGTEAFF.

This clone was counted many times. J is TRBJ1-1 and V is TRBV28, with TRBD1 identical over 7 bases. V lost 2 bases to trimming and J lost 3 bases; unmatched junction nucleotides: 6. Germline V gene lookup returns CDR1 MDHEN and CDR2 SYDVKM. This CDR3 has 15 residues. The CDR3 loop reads CASSLTGEGDTEAFF. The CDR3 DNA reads TGTGCCAGCAGTTTAACAGGGGAAGGGGACACTGAAGCTTTCTTT.

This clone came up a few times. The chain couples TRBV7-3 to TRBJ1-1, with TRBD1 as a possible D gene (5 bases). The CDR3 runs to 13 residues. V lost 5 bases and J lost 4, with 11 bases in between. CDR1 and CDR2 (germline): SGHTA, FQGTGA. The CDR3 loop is CASSAGEGTEAFF. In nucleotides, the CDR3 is TGTGCCAGCAGCGCGGGGGAGGGCACTGAAGCTTTCTTT.

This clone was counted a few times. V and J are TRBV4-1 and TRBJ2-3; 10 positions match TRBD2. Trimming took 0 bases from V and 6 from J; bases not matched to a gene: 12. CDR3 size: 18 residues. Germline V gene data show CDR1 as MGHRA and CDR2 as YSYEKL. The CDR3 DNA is TGCGCCAGCAGCCAAGAAGAACTTAGCGGGGGGCTCAGGGATACGCAGTATTTT. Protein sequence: CASSQEELSGGLRDTQYF.

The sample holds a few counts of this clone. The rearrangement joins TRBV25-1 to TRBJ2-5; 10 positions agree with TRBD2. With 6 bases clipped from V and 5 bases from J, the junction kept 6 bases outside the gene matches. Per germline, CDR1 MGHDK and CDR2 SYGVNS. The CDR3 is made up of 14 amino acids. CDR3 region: CASRSGGAGETQYF. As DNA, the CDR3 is TGTGCCAGCAGGAGCGGGGGGGCGGGGGAGACCCAGTACTTC.

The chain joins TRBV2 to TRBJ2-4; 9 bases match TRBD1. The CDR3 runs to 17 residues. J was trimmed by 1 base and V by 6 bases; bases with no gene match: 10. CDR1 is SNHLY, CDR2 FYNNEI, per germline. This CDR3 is CASSDPGQGLAKNIQYF. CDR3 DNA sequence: TGTGCCAGCAGCGATCCGGGACAGGGTTTGGCCAAAAACATTCAGTACTTC. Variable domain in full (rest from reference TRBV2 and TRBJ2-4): EPEVTQTPSHQVTQMGQEVILRCVPISNHLYFYWYRQILGQKVEFLVSFYNNEISEKSEIFDDQFSVERPDGSNFTLKIRSTKLEDSAMYFCASSDPGQGLAKNIQYFGAGTRLSVL.

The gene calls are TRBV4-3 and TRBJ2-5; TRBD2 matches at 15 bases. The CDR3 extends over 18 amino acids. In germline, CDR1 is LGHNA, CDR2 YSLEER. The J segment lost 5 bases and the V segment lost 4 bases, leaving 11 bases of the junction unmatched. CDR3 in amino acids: CASSLGLAGGPPRETQYF. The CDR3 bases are TGCGCCAGCAGCCTCGGACTAGCGGGGGGGCCCCCTCGGGAGACCCAGTACTTC.

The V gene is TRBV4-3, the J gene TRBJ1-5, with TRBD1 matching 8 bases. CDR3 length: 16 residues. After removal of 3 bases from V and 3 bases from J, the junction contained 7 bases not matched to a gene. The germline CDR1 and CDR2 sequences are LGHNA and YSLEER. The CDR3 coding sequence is TGCGCCAGCAGCCACCTCCGGACAGGGCCCAATCAGCCCCAGCATTTT. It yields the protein CASSHLRTGPNQPQHF.

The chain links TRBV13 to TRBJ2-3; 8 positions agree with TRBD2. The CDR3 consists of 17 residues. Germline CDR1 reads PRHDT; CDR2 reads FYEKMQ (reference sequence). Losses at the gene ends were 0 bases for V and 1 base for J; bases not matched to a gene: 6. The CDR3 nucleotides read TGTGCCAGCAGCTTAGGCGTCGGGGGGGCGGGCACAGATACGCAGTATTTT. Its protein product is CASSLGVGGAGTDTQYF.

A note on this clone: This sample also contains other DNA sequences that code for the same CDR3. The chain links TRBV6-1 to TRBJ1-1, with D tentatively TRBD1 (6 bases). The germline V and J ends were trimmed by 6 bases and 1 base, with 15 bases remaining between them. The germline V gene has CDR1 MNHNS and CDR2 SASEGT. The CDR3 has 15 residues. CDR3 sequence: CASSGHIQGNTEAFF. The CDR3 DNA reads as TGTGCCAGCAGCGGACACATACAGGGGAACACTGAAGCTTTCTTT.

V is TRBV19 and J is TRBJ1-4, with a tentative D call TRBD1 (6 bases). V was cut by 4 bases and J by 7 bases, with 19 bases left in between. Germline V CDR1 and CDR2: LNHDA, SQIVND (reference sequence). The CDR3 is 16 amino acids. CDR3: CASSSPAGVFGEKLFF. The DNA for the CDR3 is TGTGCCAGTAGTAGTCCCGCAGGGGTTTTCGGTGAAAAACTGTTTTTT.

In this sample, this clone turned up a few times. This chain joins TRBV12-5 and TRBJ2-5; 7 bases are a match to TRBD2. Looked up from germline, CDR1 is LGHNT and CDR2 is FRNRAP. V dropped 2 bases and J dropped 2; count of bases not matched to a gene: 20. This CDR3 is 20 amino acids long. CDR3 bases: TGTGCTAGTGGTTTGCCATTCAGCGGGGTTCGACGTTCAGGGCAAGAGACCCAGTACTTC. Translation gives CASGLPFSGVRRSGQETQYF.

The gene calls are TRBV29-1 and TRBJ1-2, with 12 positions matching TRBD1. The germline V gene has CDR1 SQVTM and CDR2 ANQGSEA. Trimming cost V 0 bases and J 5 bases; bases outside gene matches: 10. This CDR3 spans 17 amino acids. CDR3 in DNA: TGCAGCGTTGAAGATGACGGGGACAGGGGGCCCCCATATGGCTACACCTTC. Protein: CSVEDDGDRGPPYGYTF.

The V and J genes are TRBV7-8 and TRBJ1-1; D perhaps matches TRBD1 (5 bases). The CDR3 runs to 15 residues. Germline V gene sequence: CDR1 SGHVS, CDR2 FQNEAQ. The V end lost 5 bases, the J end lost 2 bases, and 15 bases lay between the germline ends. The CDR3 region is CASSQSGFGNTEAFF. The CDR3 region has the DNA TGTGCCAGCAGCCAGTCAGGGTTTGGCAACACTGAAGCTTTCTTT.